This paragraph reports one T cell receptor beta chain. This entry comes from a study of blood T cell repertoires in COVID-19. For the study at large: Spain, Italy and the United States supplied samples that represented acute and convalescent COVID-19.

Original processing methods: Nucleated cell number was recorded as an estimate derived from reference gene primer amplification. The data were produced by immunoSEQ multiplex PCR, yet TCRdb's version contains in-frame clones alone and is incomplete. V, J and clone size are taken as reported in that table, and D and trimming were inferred from the DNA itself. The top ten clones hold around 4.7% of a sample with roughly 250,000 clones, roughly 82% of them seen once. The CDR3 spans 13 residues. Germline lookup yields CDR1 MNHNY and CDR2 SVGAGI (reference sequence). Trimming stripped 5 bases from V and 0 bases from J, with 8 bases between.

The genes are TRBV6-6 and TRBJ2-7; a possible D gene is TRBD1 (5 bases). Sequenced material: peripheral blood. This TCR was recovered from a woman in her 70s with acute or convalescent COVID-19. The CDR3 DNA is TGTGCCAGCAGTCCCGACAGCTCCTACGAGCAGTACTTC. This gives the protein CASSPDSSYEQYF.